This T cell receptor (beta chain) was retrieved from a study of cytomegalovirus exposure and HLA in healthy donors. Study in general: In a previous analysis, around 110 million unique TCR beta sequences were found from 150 million to 200 million T cells. Study observations and caveats: Most TCR sequences showed up rarely, but some public TCRs showed up in many donors. Based on reports, TCR beta sequences accurately predicted HLA-A and HLA-B alleles for most subjects. Excluded: some indistinguishable V segments such as TRBV6-2 and TRBV6-3.

Germline values: CDR1 SGHTA, CDR2 FQGNSA. The CDR3 is 14 residues long. V was clipped by 1 base and J by 5 bases, with 11 bases between them. 13 Jbeta primers and 60 Vbeta primers were used for the PCR. Generated by immunoSEQ multiplex PCR, the TCRdb table keeps only in-frame clones and is missing some. Here the sample spans about 140,000 clones, about 70% being singletons. Points on this clone: The antigen is not known.

The source is a woman aged 40 to 50 in good health and CMV-seronegative. The source material was PBMCs. The chain employs TRBV7-2 and TRBJ1-1; D remains ambiguous. Here the CDR3 reads CASSLVGRWTEAFF. DNA for the CDR3: TGTGCCAGCAGCTTAGTCGGGAGGTGGACTGAAGCTTTCTTT.